The rows below give T cell receptor beta chains drawn from one sample of a study of T cells after posttransplantation cyclophosphamide. Measured with immunoSEQ multiplex PCR; TCRdb has only the in-frame clones, and not every one. Found here are about 38,000 clones, no singletons; the ten largest cover 5.9%. Sequenced sample: PBMCs. These receptors were taken from a man aged 25-45 years in good health and a related stem cell transplant donor. The CDR3 runs from the conserved cysteine through the conserved F or W. D genes are given only for firm matches. Size values are once, few and many counts, or a class for expanded clones, and some rows have none.

DNA: TGTGCCAGTAGTATAACCCCTGGCATATACACTGAAGCTTTCTTT; CDR3: CASSITPGIYTEAFF; size: many; D: -; J: TRBJ1-1; V: TRBV19
DNA: TGTGCCAGCAGTTTATCTGCCGGGGACAGAGGAAACTATGGCTACACCTTC; CDR3: CASSLSAGDRGNYGYTF; size: many; D: TRBD1; J: TRBJ1-2; V: TRBV27
DNA: TGTGCCAGCTCACCATCAAATGCCTACGAGCAGTACTTC; CDR3: CASSPSNAYEQYF; size: -; D: -; J: TRBJ2-7; V: TRBV18
DNA: TGTGCCAGCAGCTTCAGGGGGCGTTTGGAGACCCAGTACTTC; CDR3: CASSFRGRLETQYF; size: few; D: TRBD1; J: TRBJ2-5; V: TRBV7-2
DNA: TGTGCCAGCAGCTTATTCACCCGGGGGGGTCAAGAGACCCAGTACTTC; CDR3: CASSLFTRGGQETQYF; size: -; D: TRBD2; J: TRBJ2-5; V: TRBV7-9
DNA: TGTGCCAGCAGCTTGGGCGGGACAACCCCATACGAGCAGTACTTC; CDR3: CASSLGGTTPYEQYF; size: many; D: -; J: TRBJ2-7; V: TRBV5-4
DNA: TGCGCCAGCAGCGTGTCTATCTCCTACGAGCAGTACTTC; CDR3: CASSVSISYEQYF; size: many; D: -; J: TRBJ2-7; V: TRBV5-1
DNA: TGTGCCAGCAGTGCAAGGACTCAAAATCAGCCCCAGCATTTT; CDR3: CASSARTQNQPQHF; size: many; D: -; J: TRBJ1-5; V: TRBV2
DNA: TGCGCCAGCAGCGTTGGACAGCGCTCCTACGAGCAGTACTTC; CDR3: CASSVGQRSYEQYF; size: many; D: -; J: TRBJ2-7; V: TRBV5-1
DNA: TGTGCCAGCAAGGCGGGGGCTGGTAATGAGCAGTTCTTC; CDR3: CASKAGAGNEQFF; size: many; D: -; J: TRBJ2-1; V: TRBV6-2/TRBV6-3
DNA: TGCAGCGTTGCCCGAGAGGACAGGGGCTATACAGATACGCAGTATTTT; CDR3: CSVAREDRGYTDTQYF; size: many; D: TRBD1; J: TRBJ2-3; V: TRBV29-1
DNA: TGTGCCAGCAGCTTAGCCCACTCAGGGGGCGGTAATGAAAAACTGTTTTTT; CDR3: CASSLAHSGGGNEKLFF; size: many; D: TRBD1; J: TRBJ1-4; V: TRBV7-9
DNA: TGTGCCAGCAGCTTAGGGGTGGGCACGGAAGAGACCCAGTACTTC; CDR3: CASSLGVGTEETQYF; size: few; D: -; J: TRBJ2-5; V: TRBV11-2
DNA: TGTGCCAGCAGCGCGCGTAGTTCTTCGGCTAGCCCTTTGACATACAATGAGCAGTTCTTC; CDR3: CASSARSSSASPLTYNEQFF; size: few; D: -; J: TRBJ2-1; V: TRBV9
DNA: TGTGCCAGCAGTCAAACACGGGAGGGGCAATTGAACACTGAAGCTTTCTTT; CDR3: CASSQTREGQLNTEAFF; size: many; D: -; J: TRBJ1-1; V: TRBV28
DNA: TGTGCCAGCAGTTCCCCAGGGACAGGATGGAGCAATCAGCCCCAGCATTTT; CDR3: CASSSPGTGWSNQPQHF; size: many; D: TRBD1; J: TRBJ1-5; V: TRBV28
DNA: TGTGCCAGCAGTGAAGCGGTAGCGGGGGGGGTTTTTACAGATACGCAGTATTTT; CDR3: CASSEAVAGGVFTDTQYF; size: few; D: TRBD2; J: TRBJ2-3; V: TRBV6-1
DNA: TGTGCCAGCAGCCAAGAAAGTTCTAGCGGGAGCTTGGGGGATACGCAGTATTTT; CDR3: CASSQESSSGSLGDTQYF; size: medium-sized; D: TRBD2; J: TRBJ2-3; V: TRBV4-2